The following is a TCR beta chain sequence with its context. Its antigen is undetermined. A universal primer site was added by template switching, and unique molecular identifiers were carried by the cDNA. TCRdb reanalysed the 5' RACE reads using MiXCR and keeps one entry per CDR3 protein. Among about 690,000 distinct CDR3 sequences listed, about 20% were seen once. This specimen belongs to a study of identical twins. Study-level points and caveats: Excess sharing between twins was weaker in beta out-of-frame sequences.

The V and J ends lost 1 base and 7 bases, in that order; junction bases with no gene match: 1. Germline CDR1 reads LGHDT; CDR2 reads YNNKEL (reference sequence). The CDR3 has 14 amino acids. These data were also reused for a study on T cells expressing NK-cell markers. This second report adds: Once again these clonotypes came out on top in the CD3+CD56-NKG2C+ fraction of several donors. Specificity for HCMV among expanded NKG2C+ T cell clones was not established.

Sequences were obtained from PBMCs. The TCR comes from a woman younger than 30 in good health. The chain combines TRBV3-1 with TRBJ2-1; 10 positions match TRBD2. The CDR3 reads CASSQASGRNEQFF. Written as DNA, the CDR3 is TGTGCCAGCAGCCAAGCTAGCGGGAGAAATGAGCAGTTCTTC.